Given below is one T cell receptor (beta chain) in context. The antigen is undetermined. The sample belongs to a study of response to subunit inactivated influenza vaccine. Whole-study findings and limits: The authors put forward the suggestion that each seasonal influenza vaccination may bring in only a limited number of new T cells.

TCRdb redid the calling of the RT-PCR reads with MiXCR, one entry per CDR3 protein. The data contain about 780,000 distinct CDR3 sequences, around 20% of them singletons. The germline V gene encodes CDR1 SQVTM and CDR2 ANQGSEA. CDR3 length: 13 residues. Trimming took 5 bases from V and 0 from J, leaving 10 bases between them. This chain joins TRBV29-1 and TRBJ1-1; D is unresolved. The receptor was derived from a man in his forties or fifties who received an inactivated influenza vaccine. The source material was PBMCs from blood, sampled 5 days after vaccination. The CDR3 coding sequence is TGCAGCGTTTCCCTACAGTTGAACACTGAAGCTTTCTTT. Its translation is CSVSLQLNTEAFF.